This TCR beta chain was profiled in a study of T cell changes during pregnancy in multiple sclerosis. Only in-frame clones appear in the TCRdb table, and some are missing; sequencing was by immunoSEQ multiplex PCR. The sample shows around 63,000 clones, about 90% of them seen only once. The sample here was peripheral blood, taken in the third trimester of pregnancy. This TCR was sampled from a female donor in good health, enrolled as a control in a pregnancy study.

The CDR3 region has the DNA TGTGCCAGCAGCTCCCTAGGCTCTGGAAACACCATATATTTT. As protein: CASSSLGSGNTIYF. The gene calls are TRBV7-2 and TRBJ1-3; D call uncertain. The CDR3 contains 14 residues. Trimming took off 4 bases at V and 0 bases at J, with 7 bases between the two ends. CDR1 is SGHTA, CDR2 FQGNSA, per germline.